This record concerns one T cell receptor beta chain sequence. Its antigen is as yet unknown. This sample is drawn from a study of cytomegalovirus exposure and HLA in healthy donors. Study-level points and caveats: Productive status was seen about 90% or about 30% of the time for most TCR beta V segments in an earlier analysis. Cytomegalovirus-associated TCR beta chains were listed, numbering 150 to 200.

In the PCR, 60 Vbeta and 13 Jbeta primers were used. Data came from immunoSEQ multiplex PCR; TCRdb stores just in-frame clones and leaves some out. The sample carries approximately 130,000 clones, over 70% recorded once. Between the trimmed V and J ends, which lost 2 bases and 6 bases, there was a span of 13 bases. Germline CDR1 is SGHRS and CDR2 is YFSETQ. CDR3 length equals 14 residues. This TCR was sampled from a man aged 25-40 years in good health and CMV-seronegative. The sequencing sample was made of PBMCs. The chain employs TRBV5-1 and TRBJ2-3; D unclear. The CDR3 DNA reads TGCGCCAGCAGCTTCCGACAAGTCGCCGATACGCAGTATTTT. It translates to CASSFRQVADTQYF. Together with reference TRBV5-1 and TRBJ2-3, the CDR3 gives the full variable domain: KAGVTQTPRYLIKTRGQQVTLSCSPISGHRSVSWYQQTPGQGLQFLFEYFSETQRNKGNFPGRFSGRQFSNSRSEMNVSTLELGDSALYLCASSFRQVADTQYFGPGTRLTVL.